These 4 T cell receptor beta chains were all obtained from the same sample, sequenced in a study of blood T cells in healthy people across ages. The second PCR ran roughly 6 to 11 cycles with a sample-barcoded 5' primer and J-beta primers. From the 5' RACE reads, TCRdb called clonotypes with MiXCR, one entry per CDR3 protein. The table records about 930,000 distinct CDR3 sequences, about 27% of them present only once. Another study also made use of these data, one on T cells of mothers and their children.

The sequenced sample was blood. These receptors all come from a middle-aged woman in good health.

The chain's CDR3 is CASSASLFNTEAFF. CDR3 sequence (DNA): TGTGCCAGCTCAGCATCCCTTTTTAACACTGAAGCTTTCTTT. V and J are TRBV18 and TRBJ1-1; the D is unclear. Germline lookup yields CDR1 KGHSH and CDR2 LQKENI. Trimming left V 5 bases short and J 2 bases short, with 12 bases between. CDR3 length: 14 amino acids. The full variable domain, with the rest looked up from reference TRBV18 and TRBJ1-1, is NAGVMQNPRHLVRRRGQEARLRCSPMKGHSHVYWYRQLPEEGLKFMVYLQKENIIDESGMPKERFSAEFPKEGPSILRIQQVVRGDSAAYFCASSASLFNTEAFFGQGTRLTVV.

V and J are TRBV5-6 and TRBJ1-1; D call uncertain. CDR1 and CDR2 (germline): SGHDT, YYEEEE. CDR3 length: 13 amino acids. V lost 7 bases and J lost 1, with 11 bases in between. CDR3 region: CASALPRNTEAFF. The CDR3 bases are TGTGCCAGCGCGCTACCACGGAACACTGAAGCTTTCTTT. Combining the CDR3 with reference TRBV5-6 and TRBJ1-1 gives the whole variable domain DAGVTQSPTHLIKTRGQQVTLRCSPKSGHDTVSWYQQALGQGPQFIFQYYEEEERQRGNFPDRFSGHQFPNYSSELNVNALLLGDSALYLCASALPRNTEAFFGQGTRLTVV.

The V and J genes are TRBV7-9 and TRBJ2-3, with TRBD1 identical over 7 bases. Germline values: CDR1 SEHNR, CDR2 FQNEAQ (reference sequence). CDR3 length equals 15 residues. Trimming removed 4 bases from V and 5 bases from J; junction bases left unmatched: 9. CDR3 DNA sequence: TGTGCCAGCAGCTCCCCTAGCAGGGGGAGAGATACGCAGTATTTT. Amino acid sequence: CASSSPSRGRDTQYF.

A note on this clonotype: A junction boundary mismatches the germline segment, possibly from a read error. This chain connects TRBV7-8 to TRBJ2-3; TRBD1 might be the D (6 bases). The CDR3 contains 17 residues. Germline V gene lookup returns CDR1 SGHVS and CDR2 FQNEAQ. The DNA of the CDR3 is TGTGCCAGCAGCTTAAAAATCAGGGGCTTTAGCACAGATACGCGGTATTTT. It yields the protein CASSLKIRGFSTDTRYF.